This T cell receptor beta chain stems from a study of T cell repertoires in cytomegalovirus infection. Trimming shortened V by 6 bases and J by 5 bases, and 14 bases separated the two germline ends. This CDR3 comprises 13 residues. MiXCR, applied by TCRdb to the reads, yields one record per CDR3 protein. The sample contains about half a million distinct CDR3 sequences, 40% to 50% of which appear only once. Concerning this clonotype itself: The antigen remains undetermined.

This chain links TRBV12-3 or TRBV12-4 with TRBJ2-7; D is uncertain. Sequenced material: cultured PBMCs, taken from culture after CMV antigen stimulation. This receptor was taken from a human donor in good health (CMV status not recorded). Some clones in this sample may be carry-over from other donors' samples. DNA for the CDR3: TGTGCCAGCAGAACCCTATTGTTAGACGAGCAGTACTTC. It is translated as CASRTLLLDEQYF.